This T cell receptor beta chain derives from a study of vaccination and CD4 T cells after COVID-19. The wider study: At a median approximately 100 days (range 35 to 161) after diagnosis, post-COVID samples were drawn. Control cultures were supplied with a CEFX pool, an HIV-1 Nef pool, or no peptide at all.

This sample's treatment: roughly ten-day PBMC culture with coronavirus spike peptide pools or control peptides (ViraFEST assay). In the ViraFEST assay, peptide-pool expansion preceded TCR sequencing of expanded clonotypes. V was clipped by 0 bases and J by 4 bases; unmatched bases: 7. There are 16 residues in the CDR3. The germline V gene has CDR1 MGHDK and CDR2 SYGVNS. Cultured CD4+ T-cell DNA underwent Oncomine TCR Beta short-read sequencing. TCRdb reprocessed the PCR reads via MiXCR and lists one record per CDR3 protein. The sample shows about 4,200 distinct CDR3 sequences, approximately 48% of them seen only once. A note on this clonotype: Its antigen is not known.

The clonotype originates from a human donor who had recovered from COVID-19. The rearrangement links TRBV25-1 to TRBJ2-3, with TRBD2 matching over 7 bases. The specimen was CD4+ T cells from blood, cultured in vitro. In nucleotides, the CDR3 is TGTGCCAGCAGTGAATACTCGGGGGGACTCGCAGATACGCAGTATTTT. This translates into CASSEYSGGLADTQYF.